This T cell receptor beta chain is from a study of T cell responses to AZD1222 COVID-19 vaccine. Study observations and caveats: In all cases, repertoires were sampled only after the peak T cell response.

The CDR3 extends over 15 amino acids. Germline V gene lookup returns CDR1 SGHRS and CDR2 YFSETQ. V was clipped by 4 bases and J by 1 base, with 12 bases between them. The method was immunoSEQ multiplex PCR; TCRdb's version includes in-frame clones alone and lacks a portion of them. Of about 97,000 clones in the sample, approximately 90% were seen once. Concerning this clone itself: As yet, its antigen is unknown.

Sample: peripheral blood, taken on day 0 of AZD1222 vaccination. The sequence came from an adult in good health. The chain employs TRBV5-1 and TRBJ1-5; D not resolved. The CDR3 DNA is TGCGCCAGCAGCCCAAGACGAAGGAGCAATCAGCCCCAGCATTTT. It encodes CASSPRRRSNQPQHF.